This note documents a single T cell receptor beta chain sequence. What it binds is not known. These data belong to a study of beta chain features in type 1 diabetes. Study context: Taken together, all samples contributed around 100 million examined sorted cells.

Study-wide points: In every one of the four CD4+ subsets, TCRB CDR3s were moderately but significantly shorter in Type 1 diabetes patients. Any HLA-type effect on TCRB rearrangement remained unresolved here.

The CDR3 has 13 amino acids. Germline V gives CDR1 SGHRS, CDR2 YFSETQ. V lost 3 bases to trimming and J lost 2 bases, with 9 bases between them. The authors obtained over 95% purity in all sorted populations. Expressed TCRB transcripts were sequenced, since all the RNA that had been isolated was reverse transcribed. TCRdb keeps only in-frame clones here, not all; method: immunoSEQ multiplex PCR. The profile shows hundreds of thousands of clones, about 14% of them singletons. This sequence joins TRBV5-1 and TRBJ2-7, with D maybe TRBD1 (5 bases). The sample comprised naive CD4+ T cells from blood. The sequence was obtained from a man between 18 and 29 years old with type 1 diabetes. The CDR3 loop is CASSWGSTYEQYF. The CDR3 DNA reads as TGCGCCAGCAGCTGGGGCTCGACCTACGAGCAGTACTTC.